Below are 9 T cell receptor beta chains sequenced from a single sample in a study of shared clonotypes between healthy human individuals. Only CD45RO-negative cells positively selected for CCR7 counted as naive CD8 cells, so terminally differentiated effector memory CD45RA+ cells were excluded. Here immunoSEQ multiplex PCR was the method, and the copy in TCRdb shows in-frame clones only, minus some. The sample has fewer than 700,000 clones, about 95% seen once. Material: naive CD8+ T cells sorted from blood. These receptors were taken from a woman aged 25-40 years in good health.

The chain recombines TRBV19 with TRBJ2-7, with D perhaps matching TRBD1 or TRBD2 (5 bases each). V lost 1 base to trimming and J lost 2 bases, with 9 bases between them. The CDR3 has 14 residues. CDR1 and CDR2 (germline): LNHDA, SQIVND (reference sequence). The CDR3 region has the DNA TGTGCCAGTAGTATAGGCTGGGGGACCTACGAGCAGTACTTC. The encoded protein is CASSIGWGTYEQYF.

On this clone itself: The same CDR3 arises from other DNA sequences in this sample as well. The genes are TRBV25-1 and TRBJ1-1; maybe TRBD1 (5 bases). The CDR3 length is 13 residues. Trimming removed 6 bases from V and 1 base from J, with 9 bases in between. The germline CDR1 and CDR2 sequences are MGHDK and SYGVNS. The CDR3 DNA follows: TGTGCCAGCAGGAGAGACAGGAACACTGAAGCTTTCTTT. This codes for CASRRDRNTEAFF. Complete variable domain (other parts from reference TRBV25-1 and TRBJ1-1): EADIYQTPRYLVIGTGKKITLECSQTMGHDKMYWYQQDPGMELHLIHYSYGVNSTEKGDLSSESTVSRIRTEHFPLTLESARPSHTSQYLCASRRDRNTEAFFGQGTRLTVV.

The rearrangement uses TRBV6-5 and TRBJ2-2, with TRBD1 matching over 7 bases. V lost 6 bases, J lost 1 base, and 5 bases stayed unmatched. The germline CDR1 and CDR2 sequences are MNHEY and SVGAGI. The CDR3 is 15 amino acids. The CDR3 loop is CASRWTGENTGELFF. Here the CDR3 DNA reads TGTGCCAGCAGGTGGACAGGAGAGAACACCGGGGAGCTGTTTTTT.

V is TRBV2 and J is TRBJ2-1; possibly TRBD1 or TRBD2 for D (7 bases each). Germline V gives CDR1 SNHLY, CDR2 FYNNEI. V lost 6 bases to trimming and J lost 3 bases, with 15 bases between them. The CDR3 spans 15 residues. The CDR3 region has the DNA TGTGCCAGCAGCAGGGGGGGAGACATCTACAATGAGCAGTTCTTC. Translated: CASSRGGDIYNEQFF. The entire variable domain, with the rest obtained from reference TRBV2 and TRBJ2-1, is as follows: EPEVTQTPSHQVTQMGQEVILRCVPISNHLYFYWYRQILGQKVEFLVSFYNNEISEKSEIFDDQFSVERPDGSNFTLKIRSTKLEDSAMYFCASSRGGDIYNEQFFGPGTRLTVL.

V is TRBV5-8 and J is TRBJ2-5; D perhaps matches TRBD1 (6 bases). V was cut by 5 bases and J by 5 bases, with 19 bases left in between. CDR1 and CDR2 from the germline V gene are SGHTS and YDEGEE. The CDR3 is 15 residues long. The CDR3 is CASRITGLLGETQYF. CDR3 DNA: TGTGCCAGCAGGATTACAGGGTTGCTGGGGGAGACCCAGTACTTC.

The CDR3 region has the DNA TGTGCCAGCAGCACAGCATTGGGACAGGGGGCGGGCAATGAGCAGTTCTTC. It is translated as CASSTALGQGAGNEQFF. The rearrangement joins TRBV28 to TRBJ2-1; 12 bases map to TRBD1. Germline V gene data show CDR1 as MDHEN and CDR2 as SYDVKM. V was pared by 6 bases and J by 6 bases, with 12 bases of the junction left unmatched. This CDR3 has 17 amino acids. Using reference TRBV28 and TRBJ2-1 for the parts outside the CDR3, the full variable domain is DVKVTQSSRYLVKRTGEKVFLECVQDMDHENMFWYRQDPGLGLRLIYFSYDVKMKEKGDIPEGYSVSREKKERFSLILESASTNQTSMYLCASSTALGQGAGNEQFFGPGTRLTVL.

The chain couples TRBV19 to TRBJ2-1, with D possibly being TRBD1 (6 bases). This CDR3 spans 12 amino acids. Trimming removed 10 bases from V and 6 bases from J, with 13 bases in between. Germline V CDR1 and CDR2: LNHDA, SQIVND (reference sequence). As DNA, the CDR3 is TGTGCCACTTCCGACAGGCCCAATGAGCAGTTCTTC. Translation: CATSDRPNEQFF.

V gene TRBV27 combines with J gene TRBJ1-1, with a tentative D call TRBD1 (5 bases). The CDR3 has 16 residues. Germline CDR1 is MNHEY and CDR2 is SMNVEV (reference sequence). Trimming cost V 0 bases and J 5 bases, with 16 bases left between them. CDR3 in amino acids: CASSLSVGDKVTEAFF. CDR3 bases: TGTGCCAGCAGTTTATCGGTAGGGGATAAAGTGACTGAAGCTTTCTTT.

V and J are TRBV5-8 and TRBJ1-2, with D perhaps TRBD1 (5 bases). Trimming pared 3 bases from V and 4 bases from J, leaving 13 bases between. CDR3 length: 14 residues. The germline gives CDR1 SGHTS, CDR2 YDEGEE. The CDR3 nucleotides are TGTGCCAGCAGCTCGGGGCCTACTTTCTATGGCTACACCTTC. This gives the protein CASSSGPTFYGYTF.